These 5 T cell receptor beta chains originate from one sample sequenced in a study of CD8+ T cells in alopecia areata. TCR sequencing used cDNA made by reverse transcription of extracted RNA. The assay was immunoSEQ multiplex PCR, and TCRdb's table has in-frame clones only and misses some. The table records 130,000 to 150,000 clones, about 89% of them present only once. The material was CD8+ T cells sorted from blood, obtained at week 0. These receptor sequences come from a human donor with alopecia areata.

This chain joins TRBV5-1 and TRBJ1-1; D possibly corresponds to TRBD1 (5 bases). V gave up 4 bases and J gave up 4 bases, with 5 bases separating them. The CDR3 loop spans 11 amino acids. The germline gives CDR1 SGHRS, CDR2 YFSETQ. The CDR3 nucleotides are TGCGCCAGCAGCCAGGGCACTGAAGCTTTCTTT. This codes for CASSQGTEAFF.

The chain links TRBV13 to TRBJ2-7; D is perhaps TRBD2 (6 bases). The V gene lost 0 bases and the J gene lost 6 bases, with 9 bases spanning the gap. Germline lookup yields CDR1 PRHDT and CDR2 FYEKMQ (reference sequence). The CDR3 contains 13 residues. Written as DNA, the CDR3 is TGTGCCAGCAGCTTAGGCCAGCGGGTCGAGCAGTACTTC. It encodes CASSLGQRVEQYF.

The chain couples TRBV9 to TRBJ2-3; 7 bases agree with TRBD2. The ends lost 0 bases at V and 6 bases at J; junction bases unmatched: 16. CDR3 length equals 18 residues. The germline gives CDR1 SGDLS, CDR2 YYNGEE. CDR3 DNA sequence: TGTGCCAGCAGCGTAGGGGTGTACGTGGGAGGGCCGGGGGATACGCAGTATTTT. Encoded protein: CASSVGVYVGGPGDTQYF.

The chain recombines TRBV9 with TRBJ2-1, with a tentative D call TRBD2 (6 bases). Trimming pared 0 bases from V and 3 bases from J, leaving 7 bases between. The CDR3 is made up of 14 amino acids. Germline loops: CDR1 SGDLS, CDR2 YYNGEE. The CDR3 DNA follows: TGTGCCAGCAGCGTAGGTAGCGGCTACAATGAGCAGTTCTTC. This sequence encodes CASSVGSGYNEQFF.

CDR3 region: CASSFSPYEQYF. As DNA, the CDR3 is TGTGCCAGCAGTTTTTCCCCTTACGAGCAGTACTTC. The rearrangement links TRBV27 to TRBJ2-7, with D uncertain. V lost 3 bases and J 4 bases, leaving 7 bases between the germline ends. Germline V CDR1 and CDR2: MNHEY, SMNVEV (reference sequence). The CDR3 consists of 12 residues.